A single sample is the source of the 28 T cell receptor beta chains below, sequenced in a study of human T cells and chemical hapten exposure (dated by TCRdb to the early 2020s). The receptor library was made with RACE. Sequencing was carried out with a NextSeq 500. Starting from the raw public reads, TCRdb applied fastp trimming at Q25, assembled clones with MiXCR and retained in-frame beta chains. Each CDR3 protein appears once, grouped with its most common genes and DNA. Across this sample there are approximately 370,000 distinct CDR3 sequences, with approximately 5% seen only once. The ten largest clonotypes hold around 8% of the sample. The intended sense of this specimen's time point label: pre-sensitization, week 0. What this sample's treatment or condition label stands for: therapeutic diphenylcyclopropenone sensitization with weekly scalp DPC. The sequencing here drew on whole blood, taken in connection with sensitization to the hapten diphenylcyclopropenone (DPC). The receptors derive from a woman aged 18 to 35 with alopecia areata. Some clones in this sample may be carry-over from other donors' samples.

The V gene is TRBV6-2 or TRBV6-3, the J gene TRBJ1-6; D unclear. V lost 10 bases to trimming and J lost 9 bases, with 16 bases between them. Germline assignment: CDR1 MNHEY and CDR2 SVGEGT. This CDR3 comprises 13 residues. The DNA for the CDR3 is TGTGCCACCCAGCCGGACGTACCTTCACCCCTCCACTTT. Its protein product is CATQPDVPSPLHF.

The genes are TRBV7-2 and TRBJ1-3; D may be TRBD1 (6 bases). Germline CDR1 reads SGHTA; CDR2 reads FQGNSA. The CDR3 has 14 amino acids. Trimming took 4 bases from V and 2 from J, leaving 9 bases between them. The CDR3 sequence: CASSSTGPGNTIYF. The DNA for the CDR3 is TGTGCCAGCAGCTCTACAGGGCCTGGAAACACCATATATTTT.

The table lists this clonotype with many counts. The rearrangement joins TRBV29-1 to TRBJ1-6; possibly TRBD1 for D (5 bases). The CDR3 extends over 11 amino acids. The germline V gene encodes CDR1 SQVTM and CDR2 ANQGSEA. The V and J ends lost 4 bases and 14 bases respectively, with 12 bases between them. The CDR3 bases are TGCAGCGTTGGGGCAGGGAATGCCCTCCACTTT. This translates into CSVGAGNALHF.

This clonotype came up a few times. V gene TRBV5-1 combines with J gene TRBJ2-3; TRBD2 matches 11 bases. Losses at the gene ends were 3 bases for V and 4 bases for J; bases not matched to a gene: 7. This CDR3 is 16 amino acids long. Per the germline V gene, CDR1 is SGHRS and CDR2 is YFSETQ. For the CDR3, the DNA is TGCGCCAGCAGCTCCGCCGGGACTAGCGGTGCAGATACGCAGTATTTT. Amino acid sequence: CASSSAGTSGADTQYF.

V gene TRBV3-1 combines with J gene TRBJ1-1; 8 nucleotides agree with TRBD1. Per the germline V gene, CDR1 is LGHDT and CDR2 is YNNKEL (reference sequence). The CDR3 is made up of 16 amino acids. Unmatched junction bases numbered 10, after V lost 4 bases and J lost 3 bases. CDR3 nucleotides: TGTGCCAGCAGCCCAGCTGGGACAGGAAGGTACACTGAAGCTTTCTTT. Translation: CASSPAGTGRYTEAFF.

This clonotype came up a few times. The rearrangement links TRBV14 to TRBJ1-4; 7 nucleotides match TRBD1. Germline loops: CDR1 SGHDN, CDR2 FVKESK. The junction had 7 bases not matched to a gene; V was cut back by 3 bases and J by 0 bases. The CDR3 runs 17 residues. CDR3 residues: CASSHPTGQTTNEKLFF. The CDR3 DNA sequence: TGTGCCAGCAGCCATCCGACAGGGCAAACAACTAATGAAAAACTGTTTTTT. The full variable domain, completed using reference TRBV14 and TRBJ1-4, is EAGVTQFPSHSVIEKGQTVTLRCDPISGHDNLYWYRRVMGKEIKFLLHFVKESKQDESGMPNNRFLAERTGGTYSTLKVQPAELEDSGVYFCASSHPTGQTTNEKLFFGSGTQLSVL.

In its sample, this clonotype was seen many times. V gene TRBV2 combines with J gene TRBJ2-3; D is tentatively TRBD1 or TRBD2 (6 bases each). This CDR3 has 15 amino acids. The V gene's germline CDR1 is SNHLY and CDR2 FYNNEI. Trimming cost V 7 bases and J 0 bases, with 14 bases left between them. CDR3 loop: CASTPQGLSTDTQYF. Here the CDR3 DNA reads TGTGCCAGCACTCCACAGGGACTGAGCACAGATACGCAGTATTTT.

V is TRBV25-1 and J is TRBJ2-4; D is possibly TRBD1 or TRBD2 (6 bases each). This CDR3 contains 13 residues. The germline CDR1 and CDR2 sequences are MGHDK and SYGVNS. V was clipped by 10 bases and J by 1 base, with 11 bases between them. The CDR3 sequence: CATRGGAKNIQYF. CDR3 nucleotide sequence: TGTGCCACCCGAGGGGGGGCCAAAAACATTCAGTACTTC. The full variable domain, rest sourced from reference TRBV25-1 and TRBJ2-4, is EADIYQTPRYLVIGTGKKITLECSQTMGHDKMYWYQQDPGMELHLIHYSYGVNSTEKGDLSSESTVSRIRTEHFPLTLESARPSHTSQYLCATRGGAKNIQYFGAGTRLSVL.

This clonotype was picked up a small number of times. This sequence joins TRBV29-1 and TRBJ1-5; possible D gene TRBD1, 5 bases. CDR3 size: 12 residues. Germline V gene data show CDR1 as SQVTM and CDR2 as ANQGSEA. V was trimmed by 7 bases and J by 0 bases, leaving 7 bases between them. In DNA, the CDR3 is TGCAGCGGAGGGGATAGCAATCAGCCCCAGCATTTT. It yields the protein CSGGDSNQPQHF.

J is TRBJ1-3 and V is TRBV5-6; no definite D call. CDR1 is SGHDT and CDR2 is YYEEEE in the germline V gene. CDR3 length equals 15 residues. The ends were cut back, 4 bases at V and 0 bases at J, with 11 bases in the middle. Here the CDR3 reads CASSHDSYSGNTIYF. In nucleotides, the CDR3 is TGTGCCAGCAGCCACGATAGTTACTCTGGAAACACCATATATTTT.

The table lists this clonotype with a few counts. The V call is TRBV15, the J call TRBJ1-4; D ambiguous. Germline lookup yields CDR1 LNHNV and CDR2 YYDKDF (reference sequence). Deletions cut 2 bases from V and 0 bases from J, with 13 bases between. This CDR3 has 17 amino acids. The CDR3 DNA is TGTGCCACCAGCAGATTACCCACGAGGACAACTAATGAAAAACTGTTTTTT. Translation gives CATSRLPTRTTNEKLFF.

This clonotype has a count of ten or more. CDR3 sequence: CASSSDYGYTF. CDR3 coding DNA: TGTGCCAGCAGTAGTGACTATGGCTACACCTTC. This chain links TRBV2 with TRBJ1-2; unclear D gene. The CDR3 runs to 11 residues. Germline CDR1 SNHLY, CDR2 FYNNEI. The V and J ends lost 5 bases and 3 bases respectively, with 4 bases between them.

The V gene is TRBV3-1, the J gene TRBJ2-3, with TRBD2 as a possible D gene (7 bases). Per germline, CDR1 LGHDT and CDR2 YNNKEL (reference sequence). This CDR3 has 15 residues. The ends were cut back, 1 base at V and 4 bases at J, with 12 bases in the middle. This CDR3 is CASSQAGGPADTQYF. The CDR3 DNA reads TGTGCCAGCAGCCAAGCGGGGGGCCCCGCAGATACGCAGTATTTT.

This chain connects TRBV5-5 to TRBJ1-3; no reliable D call. There are 14 residues in the CDR3. The germline gives CDR1 SGHKS, CDR2 YYEKEE (reference sequence). Between the trimmed V and J ends, which lost 4 bases and 3 bases, there was a span of 11 bases. CDR3 protein: CASSPSYVGNTIYF. For the CDR3, the DNA is TGTGCCAGCAGCCCGTCGTATGTTGGAAACACCATATATTTT.

This CDR3 reads CASSVGGQGFYGYTF. In DNA form, the CDR3 reads TGTGCCAGCAGCGTTGGGGGACAGGGGTTCTATGGCTACACCTTC. The genes are TRBV9 and TRBJ1-2; TRBD1 agrees at 10 bases. The CDR3 is 15 amino acids. Germline V gene sequence: CDR1 SGDLS, CDR2 YYNGEE. V lost 2 bases, J lost 4 bases, and 5 bases stayed unmatched. Full variable domain (outside the CDR3, taken from reference TRBV9 and TRBJ1-2): DSGVTQTPKHLITATGQRVTLRCSPRSGDLSVYWYQQSLDQGLQFLIQYYNGEERAKGNILERFSAQQFPDLHSELNLSSLELGDSALYFCASSVGGQGFYGYTFGSGTRLTVV.

In this sample, this clonotype turned up a few times. The rearrangement joins TRBV2 to TRBJ2-5; D is possibly TRBD1 (6 bases). Looked up from germline, CDR1 is SNHLY and CDR2 is FYNNEI. Trimming removed 8 bases from V and 4 bases from J, with 14 bases in between. The CDR3 totals 13 residues. The CDR3 DNA follows: TGTGCCAGCCAGGGGAACGGGGTAGAGACCCAGTACTTC. Encoded protein: CASQGNGVETQYF.

This clonotype was picked up many times. CDR3 loop: CASSLVVWGAPQPQHF. In DNA form, the CDR3 reads TGTGCCAGCAGCTTAGTAGTGTGGGGGGCCCCTCAGCCCCAGCATTTT. The J gene is TRBJ1-5, the V gene TRBV7-8; possibly TRBD1 for D (6 bases). Trimming took 1 base from V and 6 from J, leaving 16 bases between them. The CDR3 is 16 residues long. Looked up from germline, CDR1 is SGHVS and CDR2 is FQNEAQ.

This clonotype was counted a few times. This chain links TRBV6-2 or TRBV6-3 with TRBJ2-2, with 8 bases fitting TRBD2. Germline loops: CDR1 MNHEY, CDR2 SVGEGT. Trimming at V came to 2 bases and at J to 6 bases, leaving 8 bases not matched to a gene. The CDR3 consists of 16 residues. The CDR3 DNA sequence: TGTGCCAGCAGTTACGGAGGGACTAGTTCTTCCGGGGAGCTGTTTTTT. Translating it yields CASSYGGTSSSGELFF.

The V call is TRBV28, the J call TRBJ1-2, with a tentative D call TRBD1 (6 bases). Trimming took off 6 bases at V and 8 bases at J, with 16 bases between the two ends. This CDR3 has 13 residues. In germline, CDR1 is MDHEN, CDR2 SYDVKM. CDR3 region: CASSPGDLEGYTF. For the CDR3, the DNA is TGTGCCAGCAGCCCAGGGGACTTAGAGGGCTACACCTTC.

The chain has TRBV20-1 and TRBJ2-3; D is uncertain. V lost 0 bases and J lost 1, with 14 bases in between. CDR3 size: 16 residues. The germline V gene encodes CDR1 DFQATT and CDR2 SNEGSKA (reference sequence). The CDR3 reads CSARDSRHGRTDTQYF. CDR3 coding DNA: TGCAGTGCTAGAGATAGTCGGCACGGCCGCACAGATACGCAGTATTTT.

This clonotype showed up just a few times. The CDR3 reads CASSSTTGPGDIQYF. CDR3 bases: TGTGCCAGCAGTTCTACGACAGGGCCGGGGGACATTCAGTACTTC. The rearrangement links TRBV12-3 or TRBV12-4 to TRBJ2-4; D may be TRBD1 (7 bases). V dropped 4 bases and J dropped 8 bases, with 18 bases sitting between them. The length of the CDR3 is 15 residues.

This clonotype was picked up a small number of times. The chain combines TRBV15 with TRBJ2-6; 8 bases are a match to TRBD2. Germline V gene data show CDR1 as LNHNV and CDR2 as YYDKDF (reference sequence). This CDR3 contains 20 residues. Trimming took 0 bases from V and 0 from J; bases not matched to a gene: 10. CDR3: CATSRESGGDFFSGANVLTF. In DNA, the CDR3 is TGTGCCACCAGCAGAGAAAGCGGGGGCGACTTCTTCTCTGGGGCCAACGTCCTGACTTTC.

J is TRBJ1-1 and V is TRBV6-5, with TRBD1 matching 9 bases. J was trimmed by 5 bases and V by 5 bases; bases with no gene match: 9. This CDR3 spans 15 amino acids. Looked up from germline, CDR1 is MNHEY and CDR2 is SVGAGI. CDR3 sequence: CASSGGQGLRTEAFF. CDR3 nucleotide sequence: TGTGCCAGCAGTGGAGGACAGGGGTTGAGAACTGAAGCTTTCTTT.

This clonotype was seen at least ten times. V is TRBV9 and J is TRBJ2-7; 8 bases fit TRBD1. The length of the CDR3 is 17 residues. Germline V gene sequence: CDR1 SGDLS, CDR2 YYNGEE. V lost 0 bases to trimming and J lost 5 bases; unmatched junction nucleotides: 13. The CDR3 DNA follows: TGTGCCAGCAGCGTAGGTCCATTGGGCAGGGGGCTGGACGAGCAGTACTTC. Translated, it gives CASSVGPLGRGLDEQYF.

V usage is TRBV20-1 and J usage is TRBJ1-5, with TRBD1 matching 9 bases. Germline trimming cut 4 bases from V and 0 bases from J; bases unmatched to any gene: 7. Looked up from germline, CDR1 is DFQATT and CDR2 is SNEGSKA (reference sequence). The CDR3 covers 16 residues. The CDR3 DNA reads as TGCAGTGCTACCGACCGGGACAGGGATAGCAATCAGCCCCAGCATTTT. Its protein product is CSATDRDRDSNQPQHF.

This clonotype was observed at least ten times. This rearrangement joins TRBV2 to TRBJ1-5; perhaps TRBD1 as D (5 bases). CDR3 length equals 14 residues. The germline gives CDR1 SNHLY, CDR2 FYNNEI. Trimming removed 8 bases from V and 2 bases from J, with 13 bases in between. In DNA, the CDR3 is TGTGCCAGCCGTAGGGGAGGTCGCAATCAGCCCCAGCATTTT. Translating it yields CASRRGGRNQPQHF.

This clonotype has a count of ten or more. CDR3 in amino acids: CASRITGVETQYF. The DNA for the CDR3 is TGTGCCAGCAGAATCACAGGGGTGGAGACCCAGTACTTC. The J gene is TRBJ2-5, the V gene TRBV12-3 or TRBV12-4, with 7 bases identical to TRBD1. This CDR3 has 13 amino acids. V lost 6 bases to trimming and J lost 5 bases; unmatched junction nucleotides: 6.

Only a few counts were recorded for this clonotype. The chain couples TRBV7-3 to TRBJ2-6, with 8 bases fitting TRBD1. Germline CDR1 is SGHTA and CDR2 is FQGTGA. The length of the CDR3 is 17 residues. V shed 2 bases, J shed 0 bases, and the junction held 3 bases outside the gene matches. The CDR3 loop is CASSLLTGDSGANVLTF. The CDR3 nucleotides read TGTGCCAGCAGCTTATTGACAGGGGACTCTGGGGCCAACGTCCTGACTTTC.